The clone carrying this T cell receptor beta chain showed up many times. Its antigen is not known. This specimen belongs to a study of regulatory T cells in long-lasting Graves disease. Regarding the study as a whole: TRBV28, TRBJ1-2 and TRBJ2-5 were favored in persistent disease. A greater number of public clonotypes (approximately 2,500) was shared by persistent patients than by new patients (approximately 880).

CDR1 is SNHLY and CDR2 is FYNNEI in the germline V gene. The CDR3 is made up of 13 amino acids. The ends were cut back, 5 bases at V and 5 bases at J, with 12 bases in the middle. Indicated time point: newly diagnosed GD, antithyroid drugs for less than 3 months. The TCR library was made from RNA extracted from PBMCs. Arm-PCR with iRepertoire HTBI primers amplified the CDR3 regions for these TCR beta libraries. TCRdb processed the multiplex PCR reads anew with MiXCR; each CDR3 protein has one entry. The table includes 250,000 to 300,000 distinct CDR3 sequences, around a sixth detected once. These records were also assigned to another study, of T cells in Graves' hyperthyroidism and ophthalmopathy. From that second work: Exclusion of patients followed from uncontrolled infection, other autoimmune disease, pregnancy or lactation.

This TCR derives from a woman younger than 45 with Graves disease. The chain uses TRBV2 and TRBJ1-2; D is perhaps TRBD1 (6 bases). The material was peripheral blood mononuclear cells (PBMCs), obtained at new diagnosis, from a patient treated with antithyroid drugs. The CDR3 sequence: CASSYLGQYGYTF. CDR3 in DNA: TGTGCCAGCAGTTACTTAGGACAGTATGGCTACACCTTC. Based on the CDR3 plus reference TRBV2 and TRBJ1-2, the full variable domain is EPEVTQTPSHQVTQMGQEVILRCVPISNHLYFYWYRQILGQKVEFLVSFYNNEISEKSEIFDDQFSVERPDGSNFTLKIRSTKLEDSAMYFCASSYLGQYGYTFGSGTRLTVV.